This TCR beta chain stems from a study of sequential checkpoint blockade in melanoma. Some clones are missing from TCRdb's copy, which holds only in-frame ones; the method was immunoSEQ multiplex PCR. The data show 8,500 to 13,000 clones, around 69% seen once. The CDR3 extends over 16 amino acids. V lost 4 bases to trimming and J lost 0 bases, with 16 bases between them. From germline, CDR1 is SGHDT and CDR2 YYEEEE. Treatment in this sample: randomized to nivolumab then ipilimumab (arm A) or the reverse (arm B). This clonotype was sampled from a human donor with melanoma. V gene TRBV5-6 combines with J gene TRBJ1-1, with D possibly TRBD1 on 6 matching bases. Sequenced material: CD8+ T cells sorted from blood (inferred from file names), taken from a patient given nivolumab and ipilimumab in sequence. In DNA, the CDR3 is TGTGCCAGCAGCCCCTTGACAGGCCAAATGAACACTGAAGCTTTCTTT. This gives the protein CASSPLTGQMNTEAFF.